A selection of T cell receptor beta chains follows, all from one sample in a study of control samples from healthy donors and cancer patients. TCRdb's copy holds only in-frame clones and misses some; the assay was immunoSEQ multiplex PCR. This repertoire shows 100,000 or so clones, approximately 90% found once; its top ten account for roughly 0.9%. Sequences were obtained from blood. The receptors were sampled from a woman in her twenties or thirties in good health. The CDR3 runs from the conserved cysteine through the conserved F or W. D genes are given only for firm matches. Size is stated for part of the rows, as once, few or many counts, or as a class when the clone is expanded.

d_gene	v_gene	j_gene	abundance	CDR3nt	CDR3aa
-	TRBV7-2	TRBJ1-3	-	TGTGCCAGCAGTAACCGGGGACTCTCTGGAAACACCATATATTTT	CASSNRGLSGNTIYF
TRBD1	TRBV6-2/TRBV6-3	TRBJ1-5	-	TGTGCCAGCAGTTACATGCCGGGACAGATCTACAATCAGCCCCAGCATTTT	CASSYMPGQIYNQPQHF
-	TRBV5-4	TRBJ1-6	-	TGTGCCAGCAAAATTGGGGATTCACCCCTCCACTTT	CASKIGDSPLHF
-	TRBV5-1	TRBJ2-1	few	TGCGCCAGCAGCTTGGTGGGTAGCGGCTACAATGAGCAGTTCTTC	CASSLVGSGYNEQFF
TRBD1	TRBV28	TRBJ1-1	once	TGTGCCAGCAGTGTCCACGAGGACAGGGTTGATTTTGAAGCTTTCTTT	CASSVHEDRVDFEAFF
-	TRBV11-3	TRBJ1-6	-	TGTGCCAGCAGCTTATCACACGGGAATTCACCCCTCCACTTT	CASSLSHGNSPLHF
TRBD2	TRBV18	TRBJ2-4	-	TGTGCCAGCTCACCGACGTGGGGACTATCCGTTATTCAGTACTTC	CASSPTWGLSVIQYF
-	TRBV5-1	TRBJ1-4	-	TGCGCCAGCAGCTTGATGGGGCAGGGGCCGGAAAAACTGTTTTTT	CASSLMGQGPEKLFF
TRBD1	TRBV7-3	TRBJ2-1	once	TGTGCCAGCAGTCCGGGACAGGGGTTTTTCTTC	CASSPGQGFFF
-	TRBV2	TRBJ1-5	once	TGTGCCAGCAATTTGGGGGCTACGGGGCAGCCCCAGCATTTT	CASNLGATGQPQHF
-	TRBV11-2	TRBJ2-7	once	TGTGCCAGCACCGTTAACGCGTACGAGCAGTACTTC	CASTVNAYEQYF
TRBD2	TRBV5-6	TRBJ2-7	-	TGTGCCAGCAGCCCGGGACTAGCGGGAAACCGTCCGCTCTACGAGCAGTACTTC	CASSPGLAGNRPLYEQYF
-	TRBV19	TRBJ1-1	-	TGTGCCAGTAGTGTGGGGAGCGCGGGGACTGAAGCTTTCTTT	CASSVGSAGTEAFF
-	TRBV10-2	TRBJ1-3	-	TGCGCCAGCAGCGAGACTCCTGGAAACACCATATATTTT	CASSETPGNTIYF
TRBD1	TRBV7-8	TRBJ1-5	few	TGTGCCAGCAGCTCAGGGGGCAGTCAGCCCCAGCATTTT	CASSSGGSQPQHF
-	TRBV18	TRBJ2-5	-	TGTGCCAGCTTCAAGACCATCCAAGAGACCCAGTACTTC	CASFKTIQETQYF
-	TRBV18	TRBJ2-5	-	TGTGCCAGCTCACTTAGTGAGACCCAGTACTTC	CASSLSETQYF
-	TRBV5-6	TRBJ1-3	-	TGTGCCAGCAGCTTGGCTTCGGGAAACACCATATATTTT	CASSLASGNTIYF
-	TRBV6-5	TRBJ2-3	-	TGTGCCAGCAGTTACTTTGGAGGGGGCCCGACAGATACGCAGTATTTT	CASSYFGGGPTDTQYF
-	TRBV7-2	TRBJ2-1	-	TGTGCCAGCAGCTTATCAGGGGTCAGGTTAAACAATGAGCAGTTCTTC	CASSLSGVRLNNEQFF
TRBD1	TRBV10-2	TRBJ1-2	-	TGCGCCAGCAGACCGGACAGGGGTCCTCCGCAATATGGCTACACCTTC	CASRPDRGPPQYGYTF
TRBD1	TRBV18	TRBJ2-2	-	TGTGCCAGCCGGGACAGGGGGACCACCGGGGAGCTGTTTTTT	CASRDRGTTGELFF
TRBD1	TRBV6-5	TRBJ2-7	-	TGTGCCAGCAGGCCCGCCGGGACAGTTGCCTACGAGCAGTACTTC	CASRPAGTVAYEQYF
TRBD1	TRBV10-3	TRBJ1-2	medium-sized	TGTGCCATCAGTGAGTTGATCATCGCAGGGGGGGAACCCGGCTACACCTTC	CAISELIIAGGEPGYTF
-	TRBV25-1	TRBJ1-6	-	TGTGCCAGCAGGTCCATGTCTAGTAATTCACCCCTCCACTTT	CASRSMSSNSPLHF
-	TRBV3-1/TRBV3-2	TRBJ2-7	-	TGTGCCAGCAGCCTACGCGGCTCTGGGCAGTACTTC	CASSLRGSGQYF
TRBD1	TRBV9	TRBJ2-5	once	TGTGCCAGCAGCGTAGGTCAGGGGGCCTACTTCCAAGAGACCCAGTACTTC	CASSVGQGAYFQETQYF
-	TRBV7-2	TRBJ1-1	-	TGTGCCAGCAGCCCGTCTCAAGGAATGAACACTGAAGCTTTCTTT	CASSPSQGMNTEAFF
-	TRBV19	TRBJ1-1	-	TGTGCCAGTACCCGTGTTGGGGGAGGGCTGAACACTGAAGCTTTCTTT	CASTRVGGGLNTEAFF
-	TRBV7-9	TRBJ1-1	-	TGTGCCAGCAGCCCGGACACGAACACTGAAGCTTTCTTT	CASSPDTNTEAFF
TRBD1	TRBV15	TRBJ1-3	-	TGTGCCACCAGCAGAATCTCAGGACAGGGGGCGAGAAACACCATATATTTT	CATSRISGQGARNTIYF
-	TRBV6-5	TRBJ1-2	-	TGTGCCAGCAGAAACCGAGGGGACTATGGCTACACCTTC	CASRNRGDYGYTF
TRBD2	TRBV6-5	TRBJ2-7	-	TGTGCCAGCATCCCTACTGTACGGGGGGGCCACGAGCAGTACTTC	CASIPTVRGGHEQYF
TRBD1	TRBV6-1	TRBJ2-7	-	TGTGCCAGCAGTGAAGGGGGACAGGGCTCGCAGTACTTC	CASSEGGQGSQYF
-	TRBV5-1	TRBJ1-1	-	TGCGCCAGCAGCTTGGAAGGGTCGCAGGTCAGCACTGAAGCTTTCTTT	CASSLEGSQVSTEAFF
-	TRBV28	TRBJ2-4	-	TGTGCCAGCAGTAATCGACAGACCAGTTTCTGGCAGTACTTC	CASSNRQTSFWQYF
-	TRBV7-6	TRBJ1-1	-	TGTGCCAGCAGCTTAGAGGGAGGGCTAGGGCGGACTGAAGCTTTCTTT	CASSLEGGLGRTEAFF
-	TRBV5-4	TRBJ1-5	-	TGTGCCAGCAGCCCGGAACCTAAGGATCAGCCCCAGCATTTT	CASSPEPKDQPQHF
-	TRBV29-1	TRBJ1-1	-	TGCAGCGTTCGGAGGGAAGCTGAAGCTTTCTTT	CSVRREAEAFF
TRBD2	TRBV7-3	TRBJ2-3	once	TGTGCCAGCAGCGCCGGCGGGGGGTTCCGAGATACGCAGTATTTT	CASSAGGGFRDTQYF
TRBD1	TRBV5-8	TRBJ1-2	-	TGTGCCAGCAGCCCGACAGGGGGCAGAGATGGCTACACCTTC	CASSPTGGRDGYTF
-	TRBV5-1	TRBJ1-2	-	TGCGCCAGCAGCTTGGAACAGGGCGGGGGCTACACCTTC	CASSLEQGGGYTF
TRBD1	TRBV9	TRBJ2-2	-	TGTGCCAGCGACAGGGGGAACACCGGGGAGCTGTTTTTT	CASDRGNTGELFF
-	TRBV19	TRBJ1-3	-	TGTGCCAGTAAGGGAGACGGCTCTGGAAACACCATATATTTT	CASKGDGSGNTIYF
TRBD1	TRBV5-1	TRBJ2-2	-	TGCGCCAGCAGTCCCGGGACAGGGGAAAGAATCGGGGAGCTGTTTTTT	CASSPGTGERIGELFF
-	TRBV27	TRBJ2-2	-	TGTGCCAGCAGGAAGATCCTAGACAGCGTAAACACCGGGGAGCTGTTTTTT	CASRKILDSVNTGELFF